This TCR beta chain was identified in a study of yellow fever vaccine responses in identical twins. Findings and caveats of the study: Twins showed a vaccine T cell response that reportedly seemed partly convergent, partly personalized.

Details on this clonotype: Its antigen is undetermined.

CDR1 is DFQATT, CDR2 SNEGSKA, per germline (reference sequence). The CDR3 length is 14 residues. V lost 0 bases and J lost 5, with 10 bases in between. From the RT-PCR reads, TCRdb called clonotypes with MiXCR, one entry per CDR3 protein. The repertoire holds approximately 16,000 distinct CDR3 sequences, roughly 80% seen once, with under 2% in the top ten. This clonotype was sampled from a woman under 30 who received the yellow fever vaccine. The specimen comprised T cells from blood (PBMCs), unsorted or a sorted subset (not recorded which), sampled before or after yellow fever vaccination (not recorded which). The chain is built from TRBV20-1 and TRBJ2-2; TRBD1 is a possible D gene (6 bases). CDR3 coding DNA: TGCAGTGCTAGAGATTTAGGGGGAACCGGGGAGCTGTTTTTT. Protein: CSARDLGGTGELFF.